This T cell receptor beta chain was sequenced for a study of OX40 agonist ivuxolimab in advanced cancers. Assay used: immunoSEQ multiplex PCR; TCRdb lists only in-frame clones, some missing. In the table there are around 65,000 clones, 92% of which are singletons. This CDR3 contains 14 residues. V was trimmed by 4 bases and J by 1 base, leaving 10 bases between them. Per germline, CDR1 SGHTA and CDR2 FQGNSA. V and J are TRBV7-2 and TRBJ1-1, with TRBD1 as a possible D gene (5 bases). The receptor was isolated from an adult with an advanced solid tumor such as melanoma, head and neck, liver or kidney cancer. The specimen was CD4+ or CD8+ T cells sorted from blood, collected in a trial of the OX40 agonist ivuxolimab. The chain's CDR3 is CASSSGTWNTEAFF. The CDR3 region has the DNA TGTGCCAGCAGCTCCGGGACTTGGAACACTGAAGCTTTCTTT.